A selection of T cell receptor beta chains follows, all from one sample in a study of cytomegalovirus exposure and HLA in healthy donors. Here immunoSEQ multiplex PCR was the method, and the copy in TCRdb shows in-frame clones only, minus some. The table has 150,000 to 180,000 clones, about 80% seen once. The source material was PBMCs. Receptors were obtained from a woman between 40 and 50 years old in good health and CMV-seronegative. The CDR3 runs from the conserved cysteine through the conserved F or W. A D gene is named only where the DNA matches it firmly. The size of a clone is reported for some rows only, either as once, few or many, or as a class for expanded clones.

>TRBV28|TRBJ2-7|.|TRBD2
TGTGCCACTGTGACTAGCGGACCTTCCTACGAGCAGTACTTC
CATVTSGPSYEQYF
>TRBV25-1|TRBJ1-5|.|.
TGTGCCAGCAGCCCCCCTGGGGCCACTCAGCCCCAGCATTTT
CASSPPGATQPQHF
>TRBV2|TRBJ1-1|.|.
TGTGCCAGCAGGGCCCAGGTTAGAGCTTTCTTT
CASRAQVRAFF
>TRBV4-1|TRBJ1-3|few|.
TGCGCCAGCAGCGAAGGTGGCAGAGGAAACACCATATATTTT
CASSEGGRGNTIYF
>TRBV2|TRBJ1-4|.|.
TGTGCCAGCAGTCCCCCCGGGGGTCAGGAAAAACTGTTTTTT
CASSPPGGQEKLFF
>TRBV19|TRBJ2-7|.|TRBD1
TGTGCCAGTCGGCTAACCGGGACAGGGGTGTACGAGCAGTACTTC
CASRLTGTGVYEQYF
>TRBV7-8|TRBJ1-3|.|TRBD1
TGTGCCAGCAGCTTAAATCGGGACAGGGGGAATATCGTTGGAAACACCATATATTTT
CASSLNRDRGNIVGNTIYF
>TRBV9|TRBJ1-4|.|TRBD1
TGTGCCAGCAGTAAGGGGGCGGTTACTAATGAAAAACTGTTTTTT
CASSKGAVTNEKLFF
>TRBV7-6|TRBJ2-2|.|.
TGTGCCAGCAGCCCAAGGACAGCGAACACCGGGGAGCTGTTTTTT
CASSPRTANTGELFF
>TRBV6-1|TRBJ2-1|.|.
TGTGCCGGTAGATTGAGTGGTGAGCAGTTCTTC
CAGRLSGEQFF
>TRBV7-9|TRBJ1-1|.|.
TGTGCCAGCAGCTTCGGGCAGGGATCCACTGAAGCTTTCTTT
CASSFGQGSTEAFF
>TRBV19|TRBJ2-7|.|.
TGTGCCAGTAGTATAGACAGGGGTCGGTTGTTGTACTTC
CASSIDRGRLLYF
>TRBV11-3|TRBJ1-1|.|TRBD1
TGTGCCAGCAGCTTACTCCCTGACAGGGGCACTGAAGCTTTCTTT
CASSLLPDRGTEAFF
>TRBV7-2|TRBJ1-4|.|.
TGTGCCAGCAGCTCGCAGCGTGCAACTAATGAAAAACTGTTTTTT
CASSSQRATNEKLFF
>TRBV7-9|TRBJ1-1|.|TRBD1
TGTGCCAGCAGCCCTTGGGACAGGAACACTGAAGCTTTCTTT
CASSPWDRNTEAFF
>TRBV27|TRBJ2-1|.|.
TGTGCCAGCGGTAGAGGGTTCCCCTACAATGAGCAGTTCTTC
CASGRGFPYNEQFF
>TRBV6-1|TRBJ1-1|.|.
TGTGCCAGCAGGGAAGACCCAAAAGGGAGAACTGAAGCTTTCTTT
CASREDPKGRTEAFF
>TRBV10-3|TRBJ2-3|.|TRBD1
TGTGCCATCAGTGACCGGGGACAGGGTTCCGCAGATACGCAGTATTTT
CAISDRGQGSADTQYF
>TRBV5-1|TRBJ1-1|few|.
TGCGCCAGCAGTTCTCAGGGGAACACTGAAGCTTTCTTT
CASSSQGNTEAFF
>TRBV19|TRBJ2-7|.|TRBD1
TGTGCCAGTCGAACTCGGACAGGGACGGACGAGCAGTACTTC
CASRTRTGTDEQYF
>TRBV7-2|TRBJ1-2|.|TRBD1
TGTGCCAGCAGAGGACAGGGAGGGAACTATGGCTACACCTTC
CASRGQGGNYGYTF
>TRBV7-2|TRBJ1-1|.|TRBD1
TGTGCCAGCAGTCGACAGGGCTTAGAAGCTTTCTTT
CASSRQGLEAFF
>TRBV4-1|TRBJ1-1|few|TRBD1
TGCGCCAGCAGCCACGAACTAGGACAGGTCACTGAAGCTTTCTTT
CASSHELGQVTEAFF
>TRBV9|TRBJ1-6|.|.
TGTGCCAGCAGCTCCCCACCGACAGGATATAATTCACCCCTCCACTTT
CASSSPPTGYNSPLHF
>TRBV6-5|TRBJ2-5|.|TRBD1
TGTGCCAGCAGTTACTCGACAGGGGGCGTGGAGACCCAGTACTTC
CASSYSTGGVETQYF
>TRBV5-4|TRBJ2-7|.|TRBD1
TGTGCCAGCAGCACACAGGGGGCGGGGGAGCAGTACTTC
CASSTQGAGEQYF
>TRBV5-6|TRBJ2-5|.|.
TGTGCCAGCAGCCAAATCGGACAGCAAGAGACCCAGTACTTC
CASSQIGQQETQYF
>TRBV27|TRBJ2-1|few|TRBD2
TGTGCCAGCAGCTTCCCCGATGCAAGCGGGGATACCTACAATGAGCAGTTCTTC
CASSFPDASGDTYNEQFF
>TRBV11-2|TRBJ2-7|once|TRBD2
TGTGCCAGCAGTATTAGCCTAGCGGGAAACTACGAGCAGTACTTC
CASSISLAGNYEQYF